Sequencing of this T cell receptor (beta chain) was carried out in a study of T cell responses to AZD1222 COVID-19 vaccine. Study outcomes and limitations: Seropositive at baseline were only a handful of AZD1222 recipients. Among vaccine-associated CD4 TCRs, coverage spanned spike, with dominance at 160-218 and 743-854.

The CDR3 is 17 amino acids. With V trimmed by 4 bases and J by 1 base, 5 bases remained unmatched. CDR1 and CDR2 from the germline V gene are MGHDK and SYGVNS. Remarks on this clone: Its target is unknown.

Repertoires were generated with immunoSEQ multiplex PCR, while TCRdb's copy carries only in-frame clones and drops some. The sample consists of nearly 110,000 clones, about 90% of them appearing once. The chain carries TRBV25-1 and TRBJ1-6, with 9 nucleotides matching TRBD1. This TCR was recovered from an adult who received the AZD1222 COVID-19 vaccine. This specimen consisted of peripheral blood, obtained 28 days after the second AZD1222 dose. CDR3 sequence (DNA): TGTGCCAGCAGTGCAGAGACAGGGGGTTCCTATAATTCACCCCTCCACTTT. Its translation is CASSAETGGSYNSPLHF.